A single sample is the source of the 5 T cell receptor beta chains below, sequenced in a study of memory CD8 T cells in hepatitis C reinfection. Profiled with immunoSEQ multiplex PCR; TCRdb holds only in-frame clones, not every one. The sample contains about 46,000 clones, 89% of which appear only once. The time point here: late/post reinfection, 12 to 24 weeks after detection. No in vitro expansion preceded TCR sequencing of the sorted cells. Sequencing was done on a sample of naive CD8+ T cells sorted from blood. The receptors here all came from a man younger than 35 with hepatitis C virus infection.

J is TRBJ2-1 and V is TRBV6-5; D might be TRBD2 (6 bases). There are 11 residues in the CDR3. Trimming left V 5 bases short and J 11 bases short, with 10 bases between. Germline assignment: CDR1 MNHEY and CDR2 SVGAGI. The chain's CDR3 is CASSPGTQQFF. The CDR3 DNA follows: TGTGCCAGCAGTCCCGGGACTCAGCAGTTCTTC.

This chain uses TRBV4-1 with TRBJ2-1; 7 positions agree with TRBD1. V trimming: 3 bases; J trimming: 8 bases; junction bases outside the gene matches: 13. This CDR3 has 16 amino acids. From germline, CDR1 is MGHRA and CDR2 YSYEKL. This CDR3 reads CASSQGMGQMSHEQFF. The CDR3 coding sequence is TGCGCCAGCAGCCAGGGAATGGGACAGATGAGCCATGAGCAGTTCTTC.

V gene TRBV19 combines with J gene TRBJ1-1, with unresolved D. This CDR3 is built from 14 residues. V lost 3 bases to trimming and J lost 1 base, with 9 bases between them. Germline V gives CDR1 LNHDA, CDR2 SQIVND (reference sequence). The CDR3: CASSIGSRNTEAFF. CDR3 sequence (DNA): TGTGCCAGTAGTATCGGGTCTAGGAACACTGAAGCTTTCTTT.

The J gene is TRBJ2-1, the V gene TRBV6-1; D remains unclear. CDR3 size: 13 residues. V gave up 4 bases and J gave up 5 bases, with 9 bases separating them. Germline CDR1 is MNHNS and CDR2 is SASEGT. This chain's CDR3 is CASSGLYNNEQFF. The CDR3 region has the DNA TGTGCCAGCAGTGGACTTTACAACAATGAGCAGTTCTTC.

The chain has TRBV4-1 and TRBJ2-7, with D possibly TRBD1 on 6 matching bases. Trimming removed 3 bases at V and 5 bases at J, with 20 bases between. The CDR3 loop spans 16 amino acids. Germline assignment: CDR1 MGHRA and CDR2 YSYEKL. CDR3 sequence reads: CASSQADRRFLHEQYV. The DNA for the CDR3 is TGCGCCAGCAGCCAGGCCGACAGGCGGTTCTTACACGAGCAGTACGTC.